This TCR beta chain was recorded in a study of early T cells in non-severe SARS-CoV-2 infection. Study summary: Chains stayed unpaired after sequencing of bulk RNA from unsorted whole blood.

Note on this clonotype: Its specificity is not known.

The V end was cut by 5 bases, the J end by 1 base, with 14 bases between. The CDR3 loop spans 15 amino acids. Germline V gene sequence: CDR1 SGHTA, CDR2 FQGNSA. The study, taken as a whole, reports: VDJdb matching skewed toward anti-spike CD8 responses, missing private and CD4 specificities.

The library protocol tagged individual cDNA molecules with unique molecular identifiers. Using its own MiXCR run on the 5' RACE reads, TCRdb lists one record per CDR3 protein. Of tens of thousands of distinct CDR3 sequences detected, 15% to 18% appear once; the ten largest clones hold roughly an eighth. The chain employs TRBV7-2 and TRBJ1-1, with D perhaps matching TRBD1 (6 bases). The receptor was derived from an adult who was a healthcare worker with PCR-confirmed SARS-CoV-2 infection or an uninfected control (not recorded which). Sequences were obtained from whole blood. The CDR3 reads CASSPMGQQNTEAFF. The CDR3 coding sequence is TGTGCCAGCAGCCCCATGGGACAACAGAACACTGAAGCTTTCTTT.